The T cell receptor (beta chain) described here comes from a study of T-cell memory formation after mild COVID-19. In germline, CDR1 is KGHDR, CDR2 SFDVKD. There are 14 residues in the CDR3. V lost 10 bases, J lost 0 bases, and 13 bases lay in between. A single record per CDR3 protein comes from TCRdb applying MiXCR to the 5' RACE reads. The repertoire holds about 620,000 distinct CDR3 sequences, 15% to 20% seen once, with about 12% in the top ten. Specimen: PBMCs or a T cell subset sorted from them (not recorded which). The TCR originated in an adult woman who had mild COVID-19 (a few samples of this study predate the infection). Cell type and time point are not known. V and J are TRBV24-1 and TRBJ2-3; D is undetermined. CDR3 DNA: TGTGCCACAGCAGGCCTCCTTAGCACAGATACGCAGTATTTT. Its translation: CATAGLLSTDTQYF.